Below, 22 T cell receptor beta chains from the same sample are listed, as sequenced in a study of blood T cells in healthy people across ages. For the second PCR, which ran for about 6 to 11 cycles, a sample-barcoded 5' primer and a J-beta primer mix were used. TCRdb redid the calling of the 5' RACE reads with MiXCR, one entry per CDR3 protein. The top ten clones hold approximately 40% of a sample with hundreds of thousands of distinct CDR3 sequences, about 48% of them seen once. The sample was blood. The receptors here all came from an elderly man in good health.

This rearrangement joins TRBV20-1 to TRBJ2-4; 11 nucleotides match TRBD2. TRBJ2-7 explains the end of the DNA better; the J call may be wrong. Germline V gives CDR1 DFQATT, CDR2 SNEGSKA (reference sequence). This CDR3 spans 14 amino acids. CDR3 DNA sequence: TGCAGTGCTCGCCCCGGGACTAGCGGTAACGAGCAGTACTTC. Protein: CSARPGTSGNEQYF.

This clonotype has only a few counts. The gene calls are TRBV6-6 and TRBJ2-7; D is undetermined. CDR1 is MNHNY, CDR2 SVGAGI, per germline (reference sequence). Trimming stripped 0 bases from V and 6 bases from J, with 9 bases between. This CDR3 is built from 13 residues. The CDR3 protein is CASSYSGFSEQYF. Here the CDR3 DNA reads TGTGCCAGCAGTTACTCGGGGTTCAGCGAGCAGTACTTC.

This clonotype was recorded a few times. The J gene is TRBJ1-2, the V gene TRBV2, with TRBD1 as a possible D gene (5 bases). This CDR3 is built from 16 residues. Trimming left V 3 bases short and J 4 bases short, with 18 bases between. Germline-derived CDR1 and CDR2 are SNHLY and FYNNEI. CDR3 protein: CASSDGGARGGYGYTF. In DNA, the CDR3 is TGTGCCAGCAGTGATGGAGGGGCGAGGGGTGGCTATGGCTACACCTTC.

The chain joins TRBV20-1 to TRBJ2-1; 10 bases fit TRBD2. Losses at the gene ends were 1 base for V and 2 bases for J; bases not matched to a gene: 11. This CDR3 has 18 amino acids. The germline gives CDR1 DFQATT, CDR2 SNEGSKA (reference sequence). The DNA of the CDR3 is TGCAGTGCTAGAGTCACCGGGACTAGCGCGTCAGCCTACAATGAGCAGTTCTTC. Amino acid sequence: CSARVTGTSASAYNEQFF.

This clonotype was seen a handful of times. The chain uses TRBV2 and TRBJ2-5; TRBD2 matches 11 bases. V was pared by 1 base and J by 11 bases, with 9 bases of the junction left unmatched. CDR3 length equals 15 residues. The V gene's germline CDR1 is SNHLY and CDR2 FYNNEI. CDR3 loop: CASSEVLAGGNEQYF. The CDR3 bases are TGTGCCAGCAGTGAAGTGCTAGCGGGAGGCAATGAGCAGTACTTC.

The chain couples TRBV28 to TRBJ1-5, with D maybe TRBD1 (6 bases). CDR1 is MDHEN and CDR2 is SYDVKM in the germline V gene. Trimming took 6 bases from V and 6 from J, leaving 15 bases between them. CDR3 length equals 14 residues. CDR3 bases: TGTGCCAGCAGATCCCGGGGGGGGCCTCAGCCCCAGCATTTT. Translating gives CASRSRGGPQPQHF.

This chain uses TRBV9 with TRBJ2-7, with TRBD2 as a possible D gene (6 bases). Trimming cost V 0 bases and J 5 bases, with 12 bases left between them. CDR1 and CDR2 from the germline V gene are SGDLS and YYNGEE. The CDR3 sequence is 14 residues long. CDR3 sequence (DNA): TGTGCCAGCAGCGTAGAGCCTAGCGCACACGAGCAGTACTTC. Its protein product is CASSVEPSAHEQYF.

V and J are TRBV2 and TRBJ2-2, with TRBD2 matching over 9 bases. The germline V gene has CDR1 SNHLY and CDR2 FYNNEI. V dropped 4 bases and J dropped 6; count of bases not matched to a gene: 12. This CDR3 has 17 amino acids. This CDR3 is CASSGPLGTSNSGELFF. CDR3 DNA sequence: TGTGCCAGCAGTGGCCCACTAGGGACTAGCAATTCCGGGGAGCTGTTTTTT.

The chain recombines TRBV28 with TRBJ2-7; D not certain. Germline CDR1 MDHEN, CDR2 SYDVKM. The CDR3 is made up of 13 amino acids. V lost 7 bases and J lost 2, with 12 bases in between. The CDR3 DNA is TGTGCCAGCAATTATCCTGGGGCCTACGAGCAGTACTTC. Its protein product is CASNYPGAYEQYF.

The V and J genes are TRBV27 and TRBJ2-4; 8 nucleotides agree with TRBD1. Germline-derived CDR1 and CDR2 are MNHEY and SMNVEV (reference sequence). Trimming took 5 bases from V and 1 from J; bases not matched to a gene: 16. The CDR3 is 19 residues long. This chain's CDR3 is CASSPKPAGPGGAKNIQYF. The CDR3 DNA follows: TGTGCCAGCAGTCCAAAACCGGCGGGGCCAGGGGGCGCCAAAAACATTCAGTACTTC.

The V call is TRBV11-2, the J call TRBJ1-2; D is possibly TRBD1 (5 bases). The germline V gene has CDR1 SGHAT and CDR2 FQNNGV. The CDR3 is 17 residues long. Trimming cost V 0 bases and J 4 bases, with 18 bases left between them. The CDR3 protein is CASSLDYGAETSYGYTF. In DNA form, the CDR3 reads TGTGCCAGCAGCTTAGATTACGGGGCAGAGACTAGCTATGGCTACACCTTC.

The chain links TRBV7-9 to TRBJ2-4; D perhaps matches TRBD2 (8 bases). Germline values: CDR1 SEHNR, CDR2 FQNEAQ (reference sequence). Trimming cost V 5 bases and J 0 bases, with 26 bases left between them. The CDR3 runs to 20 residues. This chain's CDR3 is CASSPPFLAGTAIAKNIQYF. The CDR3 nucleotides are TGTGCCAGCAGCCCCCCGTTTTTAGCGGGGACAGCCATAGCCAAAAACATTCAGTACTTC.

V and J are TRBV20-1 and TRBJ2-7; no definite D call. V was clipped by 0 bases and J by 0 bases, with 12 bases between them. This CDR3 is built from 15 residues. Germline V gene data show CDR1 as DFQATT and CDR2 as SNEGSKA (reference sequence). The CDR3 region has the DNA TGCAGTGCTAGAGATCTTTTGGCCGTCTCCTACGAGCAGTACTTC. Translation gives CSARDLLAVSYEQYF.

The chain carries TRBV5-6 and TRBJ1-4, with D perhaps matching TRBD1 (5 bases). V was shortened by 0 bases and J by 7 bases, with 10 bases between the two germline ends. Germline assignment: CDR1 SGHDT and CDR2 YYEEEE. This CDR3 has 14 residues. CDR3 region: CASSLGTRSEKLFF. CDR3 in DNA: TGTGCCAGCAGCTTGGGGACAAGGAGTGAAAAACTGTTTTTT.

The chain couples TRBV7-2 to TRBJ1-1; D gene ambiguous. Germline V lookup: CDR1 SGHTA, CDR2 FQGNSA. This CDR3 has 14 residues. Trimming shortened V by 5 bases and J by 1 base, and 11 bases separated the two germline ends. CDR3 coding DNA: TGTGCCAGCAGCGAAAACACCGCGAACACTGAAGCTTTCTTT. Residues: CASSENTANTEAFF.

V and J are TRBV5-1 and TRBJ2-5; the D gene could be TRBD1 or TRBD2 (5 bases each). The J call may be in error: the DNA end matches TRBJ2-7 better. Germline V gene data show CDR1 as SGHRS and CDR2 as YFSETQ. The CDR3 totals 14 residues. CDR3 amino acids: CASSDGTAGHEQYF. The CDR3 DNA reads TGCGCCAGCAGCGACGGGACGGCCGGGCACGAGCAGTACTTC.

The chain joins TRBV20-1 to TRBJ2-1; 9 bases align to TRBD2. The CDR3 length is 15 residues. Germline V lookup: CDR1 DFQATT, CDR2 SNEGSKA (reference sequence). J lost 8 bases, V lost 6 bases, and 14 bases had no gene match. CDR3 region: CSAPPGASGDDEQFF. In DNA, the CDR3 is TGCAGTGCGCCGCCGGGGGCTAGCGGGGACGATGAGCAGTTCTTC.

J is TRBJ2-4 and V is TRBV2, with D uncertain. The CDR3 runs to 13 residues. Trimming took 7 bases from V and 13 from J, leaving 20 bases between them. Germline V gene sequence: CDR1 SNHLY, CDR2 FYNNEI. CDR3 region: CASTPLGGPLQYF. As DNA, the CDR3 is TGTGCCAGCACGCCTTTGGGTGGGCCCCTCCAGTACTTC.

This clonotype was found a few times. This chain uses TRBV6-5 with TRBJ2-1; 11 nucleotides line up with TRBD2. The V and J ends lost 2 bases and 9 bases, in that order; junction bases with no gene match: 6. CDR1 and CDR2 (germline): MNHEY, SVGAGI. This CDR3 has 15 amino acids. CDR3 amino acids: CASSYASGRSGEQFF. CDR3 DNA sequence: TGTGCCAGCAGTTACGCTAGCGGGAGGTCGGGTGAGCAGTTCTTC.

The V and J genes are TRBV24-1 and TRBJ2-1, with 11 positions matching TRBD2. The CDR3 loop spans 13 amino acids. Germline loops: CDR1 KGHDR, CDR2 SFDVKD. V was pared by 7 bases and J by 8 bases, with 3 bases of the junction left unmatched. This chain's CDR3 is CATRGTSGDEQFF. DNA for the CDR3: TGTGCCACCAGAGGGACTAGCGGCGATGAGCAGTTCTTC.

This chain connects TRBV6-5 to TRBJ2-6, with TRBD1 matching 7 bases. The ends lost 1 base at V and 0 bases at J; junction bases unmatched: 3. Germline V gene lookup returns CDR1 MNHEY and CDR2 SVGAGI. CDR3 length equals 17 residues. The CDR3 loop reads CASSYWTGNSGANVLTF. CDR3 in DNA: TGTGCCAGCAGTTACTGGACAGGCAACTCTGGGGCCAACGTCCTGACTTTC.

The table lists this clonotype with a few counts. The chain uses TRBV7-2 and TRBJ2-7, with D uncertain. Germline CDR1 and CDR2: SGHTA and FQGNSA. V was pared by 4 bases and J by 4 bases, with 11 bases between. The CDR3 is made up of 13 amino acids. CDR3 in DNA: TGTGCCAGCAGCTCCAACTATTTTTACGAGCAGTACTTC. Translation: CASSSNYFYEQYF.